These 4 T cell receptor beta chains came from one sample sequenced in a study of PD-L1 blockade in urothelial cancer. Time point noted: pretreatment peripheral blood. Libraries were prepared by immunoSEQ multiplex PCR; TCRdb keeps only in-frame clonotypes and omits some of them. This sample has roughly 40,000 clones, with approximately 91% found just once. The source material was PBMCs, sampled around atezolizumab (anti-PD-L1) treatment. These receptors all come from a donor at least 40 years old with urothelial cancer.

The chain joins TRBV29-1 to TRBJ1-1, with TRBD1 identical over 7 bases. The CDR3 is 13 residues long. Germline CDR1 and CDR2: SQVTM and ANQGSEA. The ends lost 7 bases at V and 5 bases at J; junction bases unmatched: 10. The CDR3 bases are TGCAGCGGCGACAGGGCCGCAGGGACTGAAGCTTTCTTT. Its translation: CSGDRAAGTEAFF. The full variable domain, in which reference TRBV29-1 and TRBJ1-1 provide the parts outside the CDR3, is SAVISQKPSRDICQRGTSLTIQCQVDSQVTMMFWYRQQPGQSLTLIATANQGSEATYESGFVIDKFPISRPNLTFSTLTVSNMSPEDSSIYLCSGDRAAGTEAFFGQGTRLTVV.

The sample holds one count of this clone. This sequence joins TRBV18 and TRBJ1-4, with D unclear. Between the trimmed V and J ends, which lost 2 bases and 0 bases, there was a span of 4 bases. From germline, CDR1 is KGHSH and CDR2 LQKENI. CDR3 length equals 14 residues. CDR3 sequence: CASSPSATNEKLFF. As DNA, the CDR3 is TGTGCCAGCTCACCAAGCGCAACTAATGAAAAACTGTTTTTT.

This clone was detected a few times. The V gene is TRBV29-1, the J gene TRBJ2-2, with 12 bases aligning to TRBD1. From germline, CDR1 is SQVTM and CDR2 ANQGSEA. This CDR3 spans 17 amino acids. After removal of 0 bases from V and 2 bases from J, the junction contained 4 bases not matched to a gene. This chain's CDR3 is CSVEDRDRGPNTGELFF. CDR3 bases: TGCAGCGTTGAAGACCGGGACAGGGGGCCTAACACCGGGGAGCTGTTTTTT.

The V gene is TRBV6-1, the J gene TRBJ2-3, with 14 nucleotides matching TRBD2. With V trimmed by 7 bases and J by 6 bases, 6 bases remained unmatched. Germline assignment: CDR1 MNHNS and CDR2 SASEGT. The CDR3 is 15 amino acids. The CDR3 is CASKGLAGVGDTQYF. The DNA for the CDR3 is TGTGCCAGCAAGGGACTAGCGGGAGTTGGTGATACGCAGTATTTT.